This T cell receptor beta chain was recorded in a study of blood T cell repertoires in COVID-19. Study background: There were acute and convalescent COVID-19 samples, and they came from the United States, Italy and Spain. T cells, B-cell-depleted T cells, or PBMCs supplied cDNA or gDNA.

Per the authors' pipeline: Nucleated cell number was recorded as an estimate derived from reference gene primer amplification. Sequencing was performed with immunoSEQ multiplex PCR; in TCRdb, only in-frame clones are kept and a portion is missing. The V and J calls and clone size are taken from that table; D and trimming were inferred from the DNA. Found here are about 170,000 clones, approximately 81% of them singletons; the top ten hold around 13%. Seattle patients were enrolled while actively infected and followed longitudinally. The V gene lost 8 bases and the J gene lost 6 bases, with 14 bases spanning the gap. This CDR3 region has 13 residues. The germline CDR1 and CDR2 sequences are MNHEY and SVGAGI.

This TCR came from a woman between 65 and 79 years old with COVID-19, enrolled during active disease. The J gene is TRBJ1-5, the V gene TRBV6-5; a possible D gene is TRBD1 (6 bases). Source material: peripheral blood. CDR3 region: CASSGVSGQPQHF. DNA for the CDR3: TGTGCCAGCTCAGGGGTATCGGGTCAGCCCCAGCATTTT.